Shown below are 15 T cell receptor beta chains from a single sample sequenced in a study of blood T cell repertoires in COVID-19. Profiled with immunoSEQ multiplex PCR; TCRdb holds only in-frame clones, not every one. The sample lists around 82,000 clones, over 75% seen once, with 6.9% in the top ten. Material for sequencing was peripheral blood. The receptors were gathered from a human donor in a cohort sampled during active COVID-19.

This chain links TRBV18 with TRBJ2-5, with D possibly being TRBD1 (5 bases). V lost 1 base and J 0 bases, leaving 9 bases between the germline ends. The CDR3 extends over 15 amino acids. In germline, CDR1 is KGHSH, CDR2 LQKENI. This chain's CDR3 is CASSPRDSYQETQYF. The DNA of the CDR3 is TGTGCCAGCTCACCACGCGACAGCTACCAAGAGACCCAGTACTTC.

This clone was detected a few times. This chain links TRBV5-1 with TRBJ1-6, with TRBD1 as a possible D gene (6 bases). Trimming took off 0 bases at V and 5 bases at J, with 6 bases between the two ends. The CDR3 runs to 14 residues. Germline V lookup: CDR1 SGHRS, CDR2 YFSETQ. The CDR3 is CASSLEGDNSPLHF. The DNA for the CDR3 is TGCGCCAGCAGCTTGGAGGGGGATAATTCACCCCTCCACTTT.

The V gene is TRBV19, the J gene TRBJ2-1; D is undetermined. In germline, CDR1 is LNHDA, CDR2 SQIVND (reference sequence). V shed 2 bases and J shed 4 bases, with 3 bases lying between them. CDR3 length equals 12 residues. The CDR3: CASSIPYNEQFF. For the CDR3, the DNA is TGTGCCAGTAGTATACCTTACAATGAGCAGTTCTTC. The full variable domain, its missing parts supplied by reference TRBV19 and TRBJ2-1, is DGGITQSPKYLFRKEGQNVTLSCEQNLNHDAMYWYRQDPGQGLRLIYYSQIVNDFQKGDIAEGYSVSREKKESFPLTVTSAQKNPTAFYLCASSIPYNEQFFGPGTRLTVL.

The chain carries TRBV5-4 and TRBJ1-5; TRBD1 is a possible D gene (5 bases). CDR1 SGHNT and CDR2 YYREEE come from the germline V gene (reference sequence). V was clipped by 1 base and J by 2 bases, with 10 bases between them. The CDR3 is 15 residues long. This chain's CDR3 is CASSLLGEGNQPQHF. The DNA for the CDR3 is TGTGCCAGCAGCTTGTTAGGGGAAGGCAATCAGCCCCAGCATTTT.

The rearrangement links TRBV4-2 to TRBJ1-2, with TRBD1 identical over 7 bases. The trim removed 2 bases at V and 3 bases at J, leaving 6 bases unmatched. Per germline, CDR1 LGHNA and CDR2 YNFKEQ. The CDR3 covers 15 residues. This CDR3 is CASSQTTGPDYGYTF. CDR3 sequence (DNA): TGTGCCAGCAGCCAAACGACAGGGCCCGACTATGGCTACACCTTC.

The rearrangement links TRBV30 to TRBJ2-4; D is uncertain. The germline V gene has CDR1 GTSNPN and CDR2 SVGIG (reference sequence). The CDR3 is 14 amino acids. The V end was cut by 4 bases, the J end by 0 bases, with 10 bases between. CDR3 residues: CAWITDLAKNIQYF. CDR3 nucleotides: TGTGCCTGGATTACAGACCTAGCCAAAAACATTCAGTACTTC.

This chain uses TRBV10-2 with TRBJ1-5, with D hard to call. This CDR3 is built from 14 residues. CDR1 is WSHSY and CDR2 is SAAADI in the germline V gene. V gave up 0 bases and J gave up 6 bases, with 9 bases separating them. This chain's CDR3 is CASSESAGIQPQHF. CDR3 nucleotide sequence: TGCGCCAGCAGTGAGTCCGCGGGCATTCAGCCCCAGCATTTT.

V and J are TRBV3-1 (or the pseudogene TRBV3-2) and TRBJ2-2; D gene uncertain. Trimming stripped 8 bases from V and 4 bases from J, with 5 bases between. CDR3 length equals 11 residues. Germline V gene data show CDR1 as LGHDT and CDR2 as YNNKEL (reference sequence). The CDR3 spells CASHSTGELFF. In DNA form, the CDR3 reads TGTGCCAGCCATAGCACCGGGGAGCTGTTTTTT.

This sequence joins TRBV5-8 and TRBJ2-7; 8 nucleotides match TRBD1. Germline CDR1 is SGHTS and CDR2 is YDEGEE. This CDR3 has 16 amino acids. Losses at the gene ends were 4 bases for V and 5 bases for J; bases not matched to a gene: 14. This chain's CDR3 is CASSTTRTGKFHEQYF. CDR3 in DNA: TGTGCCAGCAGCACGACCCGGACAGGGAAGTTCCACGAGCAGTACTTC.

The genes are TRBV10-1 and TRBJ2-7; D remains unclear. The V gene's germline CDR1 is WNHNN and CDR2 SYGVQD (reference sequence). V was pared by 2 bases and J by 6 bases, with 11 bases between. The CDR3 loop spans 13 amino acids. The CDR3 DNA is TGCGCCAGCAGTGAGAACCCCGCGAGCGAGCAGTACTTC. It specifies CASSENPASEQYF.

The CDR3 here is CASSLGGAGGYNEQFF. DNA for the CDR3: TGTGCCAGCAGCCTAGGTGGGGCGGGGGGCTACAATGAGCAGTTCTTC. The V call is TRBV11-2, the J call TRBJ2-1; 8 bases agree with TRBD2. This CDR3 region has 16 residues. Germline V gives CDR1 SGHAT, CDR2 FQNNGV. The ends lost 5 bases at V and 3 bases at J; junction bases unmatched: 9.

This chain uses TRBV6-5 with TRBJ1-1; 10 positions agree with TRBD1. This CDR3 is 15 amino acids long. Unmatched junction bases numbered 5, after V lost 5 bases and J lost 2 bases. The germline V gene has CDR1 MNHEY and CDR2 SVGAGI. CDR3 protein: CASSPRDRGNTEAFF. The CDR3 nucleotides are TGTGCCAGCAGTCCCCGGGACAGGGGTAACACTGAAGCTTTCTTT.

The chain carries TRBV2 and TRBJ1-4, with a weak D call TRBD1 (5 bases). From germline, CDR1 is SNHLY and CDR2 FYNNEI. The V end was cut by 1 base, the J end by 5 bases, with 8 bases between. This CDR3 spans 14 amino acids. The CDR3 spells CASSEGQRNEKLFF. The CDR3 DNA reads TGTGCCAGCAGTGAAGGACAGAGGAATGAAAAACTGTTTTTT.

This sequence joins TRBV6-5 and TRBJ2-1; 11 nucleotides match TRBD2. This CDR3 region has 15 residues. The germline gives CDR1 MNHEY, CDR2 SVGAGI. The J segment lost 2 bases and the V segment lost 10 bases, leaving 7 bases of the junction unmatched. This CDR3 is CATWTSGSPYNEQFF. As DNA, the CDR3 is TGTGCCACCTGGACTAGCGGGTCTCCCTACAATGAGCAGTTCTTC.

The CDR3 coding sequence is TGTGCCAGCAGCCCCTACAGTACTGGAAACACCATATATTTT. Translation gives CASSPYSTGNTIYF. The chain has TRBV5-6 and TRBJ1-3, with D uncertain. V was shortened by 4 bases and J by 2 bases, with 10 bases between the two germline ends. The germline gives CDR1 SGHDT, CDR2 YYEEEE. The CDR3 runs to 14 residues.